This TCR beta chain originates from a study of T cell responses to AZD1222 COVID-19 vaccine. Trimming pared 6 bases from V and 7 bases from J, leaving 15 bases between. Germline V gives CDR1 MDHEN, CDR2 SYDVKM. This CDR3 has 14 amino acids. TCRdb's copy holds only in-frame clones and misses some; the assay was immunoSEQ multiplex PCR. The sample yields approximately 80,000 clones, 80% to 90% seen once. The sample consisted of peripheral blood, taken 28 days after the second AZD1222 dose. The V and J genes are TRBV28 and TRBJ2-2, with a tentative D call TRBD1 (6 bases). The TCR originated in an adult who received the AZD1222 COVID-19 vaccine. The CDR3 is CASRRTATGGELFF. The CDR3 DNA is TGTGCCAGCAGAAGGACAGCGACGGGCGGGGAGCTGTTTTTT.